This TCR beta chain was documented in a study of shared clonotypes between healthy human individuals. The assay was run at deep level. Measured with immunoSEQ multiplex PCR; TCRdb has only the in-frame clones, and not every one. The table records more than 1.2 million clones, around 98.5% of them present only once. Participating donors were healthy, HIV-negative adults free of recent acute infections or vaccinations. This clone came up once. Its antigen remains unidentified. Notes on the study in general: Investigators expected sequencing depth to affect clonotype sharing among donors.

The sequenced sample was naive CD4+ T cells sorted from blood. Subset reported: CD45RA+ positively selected. The receptor's source is a man aged 25-45 years in good health.

CDR3 sequence reads: CASSLALAGVIHEQYF. CDR3 DNA: TGCGCCAGCAGCTTGGCCTTAGCGGGAGTGATCCACGAGCAGTACTTC. The V gene is TRBV5-1, the J gene TRBJ2-7; 9 nucleotides align to TRBD2. This CDR3 has 16 amino acids. From germline, CDR1 is SGHRS and CDR2 YFSETQ. V shed 0 bases, J shed 5 bases, and the junction held 9 bases outside the gene matches.